This TCR beta chain was sequenced during a study of technical replicates of blood from several donors. Only in-frame clones appear in the TCRdb table, and some are missing; sequencing was by immunoSEQ multiplex PCR. The sample gives 66,000 or so clones, roughly 90% of which show up once; 4.6% is in the top ten. The trim removed 8 bases at V and 7 bases at J, leaving 8 bases unmatched. The CDR3 loop spans 15 amino acids. Germline V gene sequence: CDR1 MNHEY, CDR2 SMNVEV (reference sequence). The V call is TRBV27, the J call TRBJ2-1, with 13 bases aligning to TRBD2. This receptor was obtained from a human donor in good health. Some clones in this sample may be carry-over from other donors' samples. Sequencing input: PBMCs. The CDR3 spells CASLGTSGTINEQFF. The CDR3 DNA reads as TGTGCCAGCCTAGGGACTAGCGGGACAATAAATGAGCAGTTCTTC.